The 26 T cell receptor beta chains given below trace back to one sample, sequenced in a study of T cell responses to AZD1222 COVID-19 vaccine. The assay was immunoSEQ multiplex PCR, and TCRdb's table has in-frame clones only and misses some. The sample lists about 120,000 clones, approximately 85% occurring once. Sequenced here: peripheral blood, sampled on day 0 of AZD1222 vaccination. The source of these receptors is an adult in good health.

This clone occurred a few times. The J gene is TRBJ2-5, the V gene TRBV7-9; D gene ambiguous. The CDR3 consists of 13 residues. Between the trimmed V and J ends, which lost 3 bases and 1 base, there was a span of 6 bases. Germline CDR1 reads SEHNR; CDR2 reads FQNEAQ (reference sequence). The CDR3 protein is CASSFGVQETQYF. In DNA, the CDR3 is TGTGCCAGCAGCTTTGGGGTCCAAGAGACCCAGTACTTC.

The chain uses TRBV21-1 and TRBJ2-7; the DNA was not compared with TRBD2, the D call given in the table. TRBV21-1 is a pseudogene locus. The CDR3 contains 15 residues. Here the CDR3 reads CASRAPGLAEYEQYF. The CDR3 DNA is TGTGCCAGCAGGGCCCCGGGACTAGCGGAATACGAGCAGTACTTC.

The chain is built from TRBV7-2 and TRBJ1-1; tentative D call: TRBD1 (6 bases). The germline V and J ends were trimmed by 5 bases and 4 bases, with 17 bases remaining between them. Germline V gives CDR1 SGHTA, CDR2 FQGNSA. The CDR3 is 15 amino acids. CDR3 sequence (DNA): TGTGCCAGCAGCCTTAGTCAGGGGTGGGGCACTGAAGCTTTCTTT. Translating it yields CASSLSQGWGTEAFF.

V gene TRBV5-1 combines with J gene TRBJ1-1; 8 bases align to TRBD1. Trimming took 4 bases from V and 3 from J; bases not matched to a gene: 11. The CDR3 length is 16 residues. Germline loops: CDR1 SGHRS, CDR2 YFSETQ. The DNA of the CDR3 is TGCGCCAGCAGCACACGACAGGGGAGGGGGTACACTGAAGCTTTCTTT. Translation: CASSTRQGRGYTEAFF.

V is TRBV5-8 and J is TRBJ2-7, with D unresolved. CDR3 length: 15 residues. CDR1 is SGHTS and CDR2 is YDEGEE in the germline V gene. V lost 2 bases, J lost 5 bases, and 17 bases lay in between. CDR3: CASSFLAVSQDEQYF. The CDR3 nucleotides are TGTGCCAGCAGCTTTCTGGCTGTGAGCCAGGACGAGCAGTACTTC. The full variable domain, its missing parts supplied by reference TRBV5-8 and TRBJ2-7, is EAGVTQSPTHLIKTRGQQATLRCSPISGHTSVYWYQQALGLGLQFLLWYDEGEERNRGNFPPRFSGRQFPNYSSELNVNALELEDSALYLCASSFLAVSQDEQYFGPGTRLTVT.

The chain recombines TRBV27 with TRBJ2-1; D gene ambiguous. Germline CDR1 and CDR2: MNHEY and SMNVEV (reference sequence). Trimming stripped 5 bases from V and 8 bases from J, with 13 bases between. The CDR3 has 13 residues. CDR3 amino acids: CASSPPTEDEQFF. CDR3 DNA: TGTGCCAGCAGTCCTCCGACTGAGGATGAGCAGTTCTTC.

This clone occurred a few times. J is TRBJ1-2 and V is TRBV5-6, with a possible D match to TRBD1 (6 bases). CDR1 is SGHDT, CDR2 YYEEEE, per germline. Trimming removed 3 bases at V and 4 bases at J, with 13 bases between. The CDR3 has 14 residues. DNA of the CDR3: TGTGCCAGCAGCTCCAGGGGATTCGGCTATGGCTACACCTTC. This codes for CASSSRGFGYGYTF.

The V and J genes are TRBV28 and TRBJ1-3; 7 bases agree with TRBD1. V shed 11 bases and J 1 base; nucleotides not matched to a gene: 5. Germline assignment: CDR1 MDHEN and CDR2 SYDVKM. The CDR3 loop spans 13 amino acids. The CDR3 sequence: CAAQGRSGNTIYF. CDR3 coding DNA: TGTGCCGCACAGGGGAGGTCTGGAAACACCATATATTTT.

The CDR3, as DNA: TGTGCCAGCAGTCTCAACGAAGGGCCCCAGCATTTT. This translates into CASSLNEGPQHF. This chain joins TRBV11-1 and TRBJ1-5; D remains ambiguous. The V gene lost 6 bases and the J gene lost 9 bases, with 12 bases spanning the gap. CDR1 is SGHAT and CDR2 is FQDESV in the germline V gene (reference sequence). The CDR3 has 12 residues.

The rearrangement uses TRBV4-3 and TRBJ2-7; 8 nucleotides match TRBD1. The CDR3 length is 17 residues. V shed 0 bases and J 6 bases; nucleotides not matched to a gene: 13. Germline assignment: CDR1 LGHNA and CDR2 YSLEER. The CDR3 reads CASSQDRAGQGLGEQYF. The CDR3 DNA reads TGCGCCAGCAGCCAAGATCGTGCAGGACAGGGTTTGGGCGAGCAGTACTTC.

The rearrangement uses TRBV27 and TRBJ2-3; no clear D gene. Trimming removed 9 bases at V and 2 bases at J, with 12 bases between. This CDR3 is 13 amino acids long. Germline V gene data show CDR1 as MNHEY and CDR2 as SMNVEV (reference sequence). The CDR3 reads CASNELITDTQYF. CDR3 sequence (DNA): TGTGCCAGTAATGAATTGATCACAGATACGCAGTATTTT.

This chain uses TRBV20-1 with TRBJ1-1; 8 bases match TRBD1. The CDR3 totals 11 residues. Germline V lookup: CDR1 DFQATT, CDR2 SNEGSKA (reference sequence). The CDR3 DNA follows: TGCAAATTCACAGGGGGCACTGAAGCTTTCTTT. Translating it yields CKFTGGTEAFF.

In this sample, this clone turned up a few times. In DNA, the CDR3 is TGTGCCAGCACCCCGCCTGTGAACACTGAAGCTTTCTTT. Translating it yields CASTPPVNTEAFF. The J gene is TRBJ1-1, the V gene TRBV28, with D hard to call. Trimming shortened V by 7 bases and J by 0 bases, and 9 bases separated the two germline ends. The CDR3 has 13 residues. CDR1 MDHEN and CDR2 SYDVKM come from the germline V gene.

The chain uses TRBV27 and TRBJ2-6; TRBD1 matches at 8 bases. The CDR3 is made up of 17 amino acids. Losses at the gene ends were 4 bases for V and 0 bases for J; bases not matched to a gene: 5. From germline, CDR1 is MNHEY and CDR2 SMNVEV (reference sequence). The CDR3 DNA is TGTGCCAGCAGTTCGCGGACAGGGCTCTCTGGGGCCAACGTCCTGACTTTC. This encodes CASSSRTGLSGANVLTF.

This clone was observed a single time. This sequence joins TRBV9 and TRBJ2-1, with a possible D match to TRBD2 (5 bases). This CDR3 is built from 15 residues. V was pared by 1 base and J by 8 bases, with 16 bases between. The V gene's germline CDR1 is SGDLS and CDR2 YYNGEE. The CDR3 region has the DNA TGTGCCAGCAGCGTAAGGGAGTCTCATGCCTATGAGCAGTTCTTC. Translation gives CASSVRESHAYEQFF.

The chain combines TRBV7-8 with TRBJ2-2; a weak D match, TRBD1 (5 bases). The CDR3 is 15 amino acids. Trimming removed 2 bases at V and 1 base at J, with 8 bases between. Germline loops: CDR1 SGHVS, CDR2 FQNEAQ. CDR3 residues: CASSLWTLNTGELFF. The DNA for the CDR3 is TGTGCCAGCAGCTTATGGACACTGAACACCGGGGAGCTGTTTTTT.

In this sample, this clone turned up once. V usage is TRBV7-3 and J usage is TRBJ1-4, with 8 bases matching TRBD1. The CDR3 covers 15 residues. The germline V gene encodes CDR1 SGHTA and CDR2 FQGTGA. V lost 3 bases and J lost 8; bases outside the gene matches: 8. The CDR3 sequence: CASSFPTGEVEKLFF. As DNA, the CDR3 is TGTGCCAGCAGCTTCCCGACAGGGGAAGTGGAAAAACTGTTTTTT.

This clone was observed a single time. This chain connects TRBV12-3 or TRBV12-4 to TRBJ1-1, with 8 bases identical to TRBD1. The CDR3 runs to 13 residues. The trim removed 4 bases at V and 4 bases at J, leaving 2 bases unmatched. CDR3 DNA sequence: TGTGCCAGCAGTTATCAGGGGGCCACTGAAGCTTTCTTT. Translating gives CASSYQGATEAFF.

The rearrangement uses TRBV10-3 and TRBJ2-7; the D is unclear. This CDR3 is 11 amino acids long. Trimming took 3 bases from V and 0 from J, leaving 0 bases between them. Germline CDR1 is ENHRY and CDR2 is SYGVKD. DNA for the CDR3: TGTGCCATCAGTGACTCCTACGAGCAGTACTTC. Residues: CAISDSYEQYF.

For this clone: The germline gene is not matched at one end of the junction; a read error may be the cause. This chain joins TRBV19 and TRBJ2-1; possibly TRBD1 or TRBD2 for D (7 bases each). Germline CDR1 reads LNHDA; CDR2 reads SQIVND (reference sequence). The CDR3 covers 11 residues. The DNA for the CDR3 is TGTGCCAGTCAACAGGGGCGGGAGTTGGTCTTC. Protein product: CASQQGRELVF.

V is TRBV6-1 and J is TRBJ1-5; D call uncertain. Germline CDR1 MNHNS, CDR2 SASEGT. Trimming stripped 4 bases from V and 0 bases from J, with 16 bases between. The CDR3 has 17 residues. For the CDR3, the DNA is TGTGCCAGCAGTGCATCCCGGACCCGATATAGCAATCAGCCCCAGCATTTT. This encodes CASSASRTRYSNQPQHF.

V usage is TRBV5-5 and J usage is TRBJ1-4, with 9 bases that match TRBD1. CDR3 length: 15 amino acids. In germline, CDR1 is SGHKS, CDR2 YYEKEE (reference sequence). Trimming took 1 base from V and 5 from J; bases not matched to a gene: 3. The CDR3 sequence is CASSLSGTGNEKLFF. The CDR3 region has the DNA TGTGCCAGCAGCTTGAGTGGGACAGGGAATGAAAAACTGTTTTTT.

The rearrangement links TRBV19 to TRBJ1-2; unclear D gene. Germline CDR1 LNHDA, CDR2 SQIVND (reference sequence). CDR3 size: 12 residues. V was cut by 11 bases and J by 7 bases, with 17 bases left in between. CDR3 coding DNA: TGTGCCTCACGACGAGGTCCCTCTGGCTACACCTTC. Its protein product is CASRRGPSGYTF. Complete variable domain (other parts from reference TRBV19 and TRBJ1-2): DGGITQSPKYLFRKEGQNVTLSCEQNLNHDAMYWYRQDPGQGLRLIYYSQIVNDFQKGDIAEGYSVSREKKESFPLTVTSAQKNPTAFYLCASRRGPSGYTFGSGTRLTVV.

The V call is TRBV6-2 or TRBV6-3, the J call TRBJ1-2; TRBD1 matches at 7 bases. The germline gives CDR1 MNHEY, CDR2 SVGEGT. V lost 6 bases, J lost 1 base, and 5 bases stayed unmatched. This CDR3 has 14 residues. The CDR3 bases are TGTGCCAGCAGATACAGGGGACTTAACTATGGCTACACCTTC. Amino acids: CASRYRGLNYGYTF.

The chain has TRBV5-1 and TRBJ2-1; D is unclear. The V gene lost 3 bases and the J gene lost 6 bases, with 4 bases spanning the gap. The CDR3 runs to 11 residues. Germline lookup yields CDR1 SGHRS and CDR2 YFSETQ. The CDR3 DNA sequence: TGCGCCAGCAGCTACTCCAATGAGCAGTTCTTC. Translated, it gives CASSYSNEQFF.

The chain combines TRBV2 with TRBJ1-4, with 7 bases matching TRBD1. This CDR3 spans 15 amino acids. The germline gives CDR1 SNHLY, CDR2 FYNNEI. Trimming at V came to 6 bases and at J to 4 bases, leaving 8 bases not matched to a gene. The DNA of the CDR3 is TGTGCCAGCAGCCCTGGGACAGTGATTAATGAAAAACTGTTTTTT. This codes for CASSPGTVINEKLFF. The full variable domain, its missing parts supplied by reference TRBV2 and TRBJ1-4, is EPEVTQTPSHQVTQMGQEVILRCVPISNHLYFYWYRQILGQKVEFLVSFYNNEISEKSEIFDDQFSVERPDGSNFTLKIRSTKLEDSAMYFCASSPGTVINEKLFFGSGTQLSVL.